This paragraph covers one TCR beta chain sequence. Its specificity is unknown. Other DNA variants within this sample encode the same CDR3. This record belongs to a study of cytomegalovirus exposure and HLA in healthy donors. Looking at the study overall: Early release data held some 79 million unique TCRs from HLA-typed donors. Study observations and caveats: One variant, a missense change in DCLRE1C, was linked in a later analysis to TCR beta V- and J-gene trimming. In an earlier analysis, about 87% or about 30%: the productive usage of most TCR beta V segments.

Nominally healthy donors were sampled, though unrecorded immune exposures were likely. Vbeta (60) and Jbeta (13) primers were used in the PCR. TCRdb keeps only in-frame clones here, not all; method: immunoSEQ multiplex PCR. Of about 190,000 clones listed, almost 75% are singletons. Losses at the gene ends were 5 bases for V and 4 bases for J; bases not matched to a gene: 9. From germline, CDR1 is SEHNR and CDR2 FQNEAQ (reference sequence). This CDR3 spans 16 amino acids. V and J are TRBV7-9 and TRBJ2-1, with 9 bases identical to TRBD2. What was sequenced was PBMCs. This sequence was found in a woman in her thirties in good health and CMV-seropositive. CDR3 sequence reads: CASSIVAGVPYNEQFF. In nucleotides, the CDR3 is TGTGCCAGCAGCATCGTAGCGGGAGTACCTTACAATGAGCAGTTCTTC. The full variable domain, completed using reference TRBV7-9 and TRBJ2-1, is DTGVSQNPRHKITKRGQNVTFRCDPISEHNRLYWYRQTLGQGPEFLTYFQNEAQLEKSRLLSDRFSAERPKGSFSTLEIQRTEQGDSAMYLCASSIVAGVPYNEQFFGPGTRLTVL.